The 22 T cell receptor beta chains given below trace back to one sample, sequenced in a study of T cell responses to AZD1222 COVID-19 vaccine. Profiled with immunoSEQ multiplex PCR; TCRdb holds only in-frame clones, not every one. The table includes 85,000 to 130,000 clones, under 90% detected once. This specimen was peripheral blood, taken on day 0 of AZD1222 vaccination. The receptors shown here come from an adult in good health.

The chain has TRBV25-1 and TRBJ2-1; maybe TRBD2 (5 bases). V was pared by 4 bases and J by 3 bases, with 13 bases between. The germline V gene has CDR1 MGHDK and CDR2 SYGVNS. The CDR3 is 15 amino acids. This chain's CDR3 is CASSAIRGNYNEQFF. The CDR3 nucleotides read TGTGCCAGCAGTGCAATAAGAGGGAACTACAATGAGCAGTTCTTC. The full variable domain, rest sourced from reference TRBV25-1 and TRBJ2-1, is EADIYQTPRYLVIGTGKKITLECSQTMGHDKMYWYQQDPGMELHLIHYSYGVNSTEKGDLSSESTVSRIRTEHFPLTLESARPSHTSQYLCASSAIRGNYNEQFFGPGTRLTVL.

The chain is built from TRBV5-4 and TRBJ1-2; D call uncertain. Germline V gene data show CDR1 as SGHNT and CDR2 as YYREEE (reference sequence). V was cut by 4 bases and J by 4 bases, with 8 bases left in between. The CDR3 has 12 amino acids. In DNA, the CDR3 is TGTGCCAGCAGCCCAGGTCTCTATGGCTACACCTTC. Amino acid sequence: CASSPGLYGYTF.

This clone was detected once. The chain couples TRBV7-8 to TRBJ2-1; 8 bases line up with TRBD1. Germline loops: CDR1 SGHVS, CDR2 FQNEAQ. V was clipped by 7 bases and J by 8 bases; unmatched bases: 10. This CDR3 region has 14 residues. CDR3 nucleotide sequence: TGTGCCAGCAAAATCGGGACAGGACCGGATGAGCAGTTCTTC. Encoded protein: CASKIGTGPDEQFF.

A single count supports this clone. V and J are TRBV7-6 and TRBJ1-6, with D perhaps TRBD1 (5 bases). V was shortened by 1 base and J by 7 bases, with 11 bases between the two germline ends. Germline V gives CDR1 SGHVS, CDR2 FNYEAQ. The CDR3 loop spans 15 amino acids. The CDR3 DNA follows: TGTGCCAGCAGCTTAGGGGGGTCCGGAAATTCACCCCTCCACTTT. It specifies CASSLGGSGNSPLHF.

The genes are TRBV7-2 and TRBJ1-2; 7 bases fit TRBD1. The CDR3 runs to 14 residues. Trimming removed 5 bases from V and 4 bases from J; junction bases left unmatched: 7. The germline V gene encodes CDR1 SGHTA and CDR2 FQGNSA. For the CDR3, the DNA is TGTGCCAGCAGCGATCCGACAGGGCTCTATGGCTACACCTTC. It translates to CASSDPTGLYGYTF.

A word on this clone: The junction departs from the called germline gene at one end, perhaps through a read error. The rearrangement uses TRBV6-1 and TRBJ1-2; no firm D call. Looked up from germline, CDR1 is MNHNS and CDR2 is SASEGT. This CDR3 has 12 residues. CDR3: CASREEHHGYTF. CDR3 bases: TGTGCCAGCAGGGAAGAGCATCATGGCTACACCTTC.

The genes are TRBV6-4 and TRBJ1-2, with TRBD1 matching 10 bases. Germline loops: CDR1 MRHNA, CDR2 SNTAGT. The CDR3 extends over 15 amino acids. V trimming: 6 bases; J trimming: 4 bases; junction bases outside the gene matches: 8. CDR3 loop: CASRETGGSAYGYTF. CDR3 in DNA: TGTGCCAGCAGGGAGACAGGGGGCTCGGCCTATGGCTACACCTTC.

This chain links TRBV6-5 with TRBJ2-7; TRBD2 matches 11 bases. Per the germline V gene, CDR1 is MNHEY and CDR2 is SVGAGI. The CDR3 is 14 residues long. J gave up 3 bases and V 6 bases, and 4 bases lay outside the gene matches. CDR3 region: CASRFGTSGYEQYF. The CDR3 nucleotides are TGTGCCAGCAGATTCGGGACTAGCGGCTACGAGCAGTACTTC.

This chain links TRBV28 with TRBJ2-7; D tentatively fits TRBD1 or TRBD2 (5 bases each). V lost 7 bases and J lost 4, with 14 bases in between. CDR1 MDHEN and CDR2 SYDVKM come from the germline V gene. CDR3 length: 13 amino acids. The CDR3 reads CASTLGPFYEQYF. CDR3 DNA: TGTGCCAGCACCCTGGGACCATTTTACGAGCAGTACTTC. Complete variable domain (other parts from reference TRBV28 and TRBJ2-7): DVKVTQSSRYLVKRTGEKVFLECVQDMDHENMFWYRQDPGLGLRLIYFSYDVKMKEKGDIPEGYSVSREKKERFSLILESASTNQTSMYLCASTLGPFYEQYFGPGTRLTVT.

The rearrangement joins TRBV9 to TRBJ2-1; 7 nucleotides align to TRBD2. Germline-derived CDR1 and CDR2 are SGDLS and YYNGEE. This CDR3 has 14 amino acids. V shed 0 bases, J shed 5 bases, and the junction held 2 bases outside the gene matches. Here the CDR3 DNA reads TGTGCCAGCAGCGTAGAAGCGGGAAACAATGAGCAGTTCTTC. Encoded protein: CASSVEAGNNEQFF.

V usage is TRBV4-1 and J usage is TRBJ1-4; 9 bases map to TRBD1. CDR3 length equals 14 residues. Looked up from germline, CDR1 is MGHRA and CDR2 is YSYEKL. V lost 5 bases to trimming and J lost 8 bases; unmatched junction nucleotides: 6. The CDR3 is CASSYRGLGEKLFF. Written as DNA, the CDR3 is TGCGCCAGCAGCTACAGGGGGCTAGGGGAAAAACTGTTTTTT.

V usage is TRBV4-1 and J usage is TRBJ1-1; D is uncertain. Trimming stripped 1 base from V and 6 bases from J, with 12 bases between. The CDR3 is 14 amino acids. Germline CDR1 MGHRA, CDR2 YSYEKL. CDR3 bases: TGCGCCAGCAGCCAAGTCGGATTGGGGTCTGAAGCTTTCTTT. Its translation is CASSQVGLGSEAFF.

J is TRBJ2-2 and V is TRBV5-4; D unresolved. Germline V gene lookup returns CDR1 SGHNT and CDR2 YYREEE (reference sequence). CDR3 length: 15 amino acids. The V and J ends lost 4 bases and 4 bases respectively, with 14 bases between them. This chain's CDR3 is CASSVVATPTGELFF. CDR3 coding DNA: TGTGCCAGCAGCGTGGTTGCGACTCCCACCGGGGAGCTGTTTTTT. The whole variable domain, filled in from reference TRBV5-4 and TRBJ2-2, reads ETGVTQSPTHLIKTRGQQVTLRCSSQSGHNTVSWYQQALGQGPQFIFQYYREEENGRGNFPPRFSGLQFPNYSSELNVNALELDDSALYLCASSVVATPTGELFFGEGSRLTVL.

This chain uses TRBV6-6 with TRBJ2-5; D uncertain. The CDR3 covers 12 residues. CDR1 and CDR2 (germline): MNHNY, SVGAGI (reference sequence). V was trimmed by 0 bases and J by 5 bases, leaving 4 bases between them. Here the CDR3 reads CASSYSGETQYF. CDR3 nucleotides: TGTGCCAGCAGTTACTCAGGGGAGACCCAGTACTTC.

The chain employs TRBV5-1 and TRBJ1-6, with D possibly being TRBD1 (6 bases). The ends were cut back, 4 bases at V and 7 bases at J, with 15 bases in the middle. The germline gives CDR1 SGHRS, CDR2 YFSETQ. The CDR3 extends over 15 amino acids. CDR3: CASSVRTVPNSPLHF. For the CDR3, the DNA is TGCGCCAGCAGCGTTAGGACAGTCCCAAATTCACCCCTCCACTTT. The full variable domain, with the rest looked up from reference TRBV5-1 and TRBJ1-6, is KAGVTQTPRYLIKTRGQQVTLSCSPISGHRSVSWYQQTPGQGLQFLFEYFSETQRNKGNFPGRFSGRQFSNSRSEMNVSTLELGDSALYLCASSVRTVPNSPLHFGNGTRLTVT.

The chain has TRBV27 and TRBJ2-1; D not resolved. Per germline, CDR1 MNHEY and CDR2 SMNVEV (reference sequence). This CDR3 has 14 residues. V was pared by 6 bases and J by 0 bases, with 9 bases between. The CDR3: CASRASGSYNEQFF. DNA of the CDR3: TGTGCCAGCAGGGCCTCCGGCTCCTACAATGAGCAGTTCTTC.

The chain links TRBV6-5 to TRBJ1-2, with 11 bases lining up with TRBD1. Trimming cost V 4 bases and J 14 bases; bases outside gene matches: 9. The CDR3 contains 13 residues. Germline CDR1 is MNHEY and CDR2 is SVGAGI. The CDR3 protein is CASSLGQGDARTF. In DNA form, the CDR3 reads TGTGCCAGCAGTTTGGGACAGGGGGACGCTAGAACCTTC.

Comments on this clone: The same CDR3 arises from other DNA sequences in this sample as well. This rearrangement joins TRBV24-1 to TRBJ2-2, with TRBD1 matching 9 bases. V dropped 7 bases and J dropped 3; count of bases not matched to a gene: 2. Germline-derived CDR1 and CDR2 are KGHDR and SFDVKD. The CDR3 is made up of 14 amino acids. CDR3 nucleotides: TGTGCCACCAGCAGGACAGGGGACACCGGGGAGCTGTTTTTT. This translates into CATSRTGDTGELFF.

The chain carries TRBV5-1 and TRBJ1-5; 11 bases align to TRBD1. The V and J ends lost 4 bases and 6 bases, in that order; junction bases with no gene match: 3. There are 14 residues in the CDR3. In germline, CDR1 is SGHRS, CDR2 YFSETQ. CDR3 nucleotide sequence: TGCGCCAGCAGCCTTGGGACAGGGGGTCAGCCCCAGCATTTT. It specifies CASSLGTGGQPQHF.

This chain joins TRBV10-3 and TRBJ2-1; the D is unclear. This CDR3 comprises 12 residues. Trimming removed 10 bases at V and 0 bases at J, with 7 bases between. Germline assignment: CDR1 ENHRY and CDR2 SYGVKD. The CDR3 bases are TGTGCCACCCGAGACTCCTACAATGAGCAGTTCTTC. It yields the protein CATRDSYNEQFF.

This chain joins TRBV12-5 and TRBJ2-2; D remains ambiguous. The CDR3 has 13 residues. Between the trimmed V and J ends, which lost 3 bases and 5 bases, there was a span of 7 bases. Germline CDR1 reads LGHNT; CDR2 reads FRNRAP. The CDR3 sequence is CASGFLGTGELFF. In DNA, the CDR3 is TGTGCTAGTGGTTTCTTGGGGACCGGGGAGCTGTTTTTT. The variable domain in full, completed from reference TRBV12-5 and TRBJ2-2, reads DARVTQTPRHKVTEMGQEVTMRCQPILGHNTVFWYRQTMMQGLELLAYFRNRAPLDDSGMPKDRFSAEMPDATLATLKIQPSEPRDSAVYFCASGFLGTGELFFGEGSRLTVL.

This sequence joins TRBV7-9 and TRBJ1-1, with no clear D. Looked up from germline, CDR1 is SEHNR and CDR2 is FQNEAQ (reference sequence). The CDR3 totals 12 residues. The germline V and J ends were trimmed by 1 base and 7 bases, with 7 bases remaining between them. The CDR3 spells CASSLGVGEAFF. The CDR3 DNA reads as TGTGCCAGCAGCTTAGGCGTAGGTGAAGCTTTCTTT.